This T cell receptor (beta chain) was sequenced during a study of T-cell memory formation after mild COVID-19. This clonotype was counted only a few times. MiXCR, applied by TCRdb to the 5' RACE reads, yields one record per CDR3 protein. Of 550,000 to 650,000 distinct CDR3 sequences in the sample, roughly a sixth were seen once. Material: PBMCs or a T cell subset sorted from them (not recorded which). This TCR came from an adult woman who had mild COVID-19 (a few samples of this study predate the infection). Cell type and time point are not known.

The CDR3 here is CSARPGGPYEQYF. In DNA form, the CDR3 reads TGCAGTGCTAGACCCGGGGGACCCTACGAGCAGTACTTC. This chain connects TRBV20-1 to TRBJ2-7, with D possibly being TRBD2 (6 bases). The length of the CDR3 is 13 residues. With 2 bases removed from V and 2 bases from J, the gap between germline ends came to 10 bases. Per the germline V gene, CDR1 is DFQATT and CDR2 is SNEGSKA (reference sequence).